The present TCR beta chain was sequenced within a study of blood T cells in healthy people across ages (dated by TCRdb to between 2015 and 2016). Regarding the research as a whole: Template switching captured roughly one uniquely barcoded TCR beta cDNA molecule per two T cells in model experiments. The study measured age-related changes in TCR beta repertoire diversity using deep sequencing normalized with unique cDNA molecular identifiers. Four age groups were formed from the donors: young (average around 15 years), middle-aged (around 39), aged (roughly 56) and long-lived (about 80). To avoid experimental bias, donors of different ages were randomly spread across the sequencing lanes. Using the same blood draw, the study looked at two additional independent replicas of 1 million unique cDNA reads for two donors, one aged 18 to 30 and the other aged 80 or older.

The donors were roughly 39 Caucasian individuals from Russia, aged roughly 6 to 90 years, who were systemically healthy. Around 9.9 milliliters of peripheral blood were collected from each donor into EDTA-treated Vacutainer tubes. PBMCs were isolated by Ficoll-Paque density-gradient centrifugation, with at least 7 million obtained per sample. Total RNA was extracted from PBMCs with Trizol reagent, with at least 6 micrograms obtained per sample. For every donor, flow cytometry on a PBMC aliquot measured the percentage of naive CD45RAhigh/CD27high T cells. Receptors were amplified or captured by 5' RACE. Sequencing instrument: Illumina HiSeq 2500. A second roughly 6 to 12 cycle PCR used a sample-barcoded 5' primer and a J-beta primer mix. Each TCR beta cDNA molecule received a unique molecular identifier from a template-switch 5' adaptor carrying 12 random nucleotides. Each sample yielded at least 3 million CDR3-containing paired-end reads. First-strand cDNA synthesis was performed from all RNA using the Mint cDNA synthesis kit, with priming by a TRBC-specific oligonucleotide. Following uracil-DNA glycosylase treatment, a first 18-cycle PCR with universal primers M1SS and BC2_uni_R was performed on all cDNA. The original pipeline was this. For normalization, 1 million high-quality reads were randomly selected from each sample, with every read carrying a distinct molecular identifier. Instead of being binned into consensus sequences, reads with shared molecular identifiers were discarded. MiTCR, set to a Q25 quality threshold and the strictest error-elimination algorithm, was used for CDR3 identification, clonotype clustering and error correction. A nonparametric unseen species model with Euler transformation was used to estimate a lower bound on total TCR beta diversity. Through fastp at Q25 and MiXCR, TCRdb rebuilt clones from the public reads, retaining in-frame beta chains. One record per CDR3 amino acid sequence lists the most common genes and DNA. Here the V and J calls rest on TCRdb's processing, not on the authors' analysis. This sample has 1.5 million to 2 million distinct CDR3 sequences in its table, and around 50% of those were observed once. The leading ten clones occupy around 2.1% of the sample.

Notes on this clonotype: Its antigen target is currently unknown. Qualities for individual bases were not recorded, and no much larger clone is one base off.

Beyond this particular receptor, the publication reports: Compared with the aged group, the long-lived group had more naive CD4+ T cells, fewer expanded clones and increased TCR diversity, suggesting age selection. Observed TCR beta diversity per million T cells fell roughly linearly with age, and a significant reduction was already apparent by age around 40. Estimates of total diversity based on one million sequenced T cells were considered lower bounds and underestimates. Observed TCR beta diversity correlated strongly with the percentage of naive T cells measured by flow cytometry. Because donor CMV infection status was unknown, age-related changes in expanded clonotypes were potentially confounded. Because profiling used bulk unsorted PBMCs, naive and antigen-experienced compartments could not be compared conclusively.

There are 12 amino acids in the CDR3, from cysteine to phenylalanine inclusive. The kept DNA is CDR3 alone, 36 bases in frame from the first base. The junction carries 11 bases between V and J, which are trimmed by 4 bases and 10 bases respectively. CDR1 is given as MNHEY and CDR2 as SVGAGI, both from the germline V gene. The source material was blood. This clonotype was obtained from a woman in her 40s in good health. The chain is made from TRBV6-5 and TRBJ2-1, with the D gene not confidently named. The DNA sequence is as follows: TGTGCCAGCAGTTCCACGAACTGGGAGCAGTTCTTC. It specifies CASSSTNWEQFF.